Presented here are 17 T cell receptor beta chains from one specimen sequenced in a study of blood T cell repertoires in COVID-19. Clones were sequenced by immunoSEQ multiplex PCR, and TCRdb holds only the in-frame ones, with some missing. The data show some 270,000 clones, 65% to 85% seen once. Sequencing input: PBMCs or T cells enriched from blood (not recorded which). All receptors derive from a man aged 45-65 years who had recovered from COVID-19.

The chain carries TRBV5-5 and TRBJ1-1; TRBD1 aligns across 7 bases. Germline trimming cut 0 bases from V and 10 bases from J; bases unmatched to any gene: 6. This CDR3 region has 13 residues. Germline values: CDR1 SGHKS, CDR2 YYEKEE (reference sequence). The CDR3 nucleotides are TGTGCCAGCAGCTTGGCCAACCAGGGGGGAGCTTTCTTT. It is translated as CASSLANQGGAFF.

The gene calls are TRBV12-2 and TRBJ2-3; the table's D call TRBD2 went unverified against the DNA. TRBV12-2 is a recognized pseudogene. CDR3 length equals 18 residues. The CDR3 is CASRLSLAGRPSTDTQYF. CDR3 DNA sequence: TGTGCAAGTCGCTTATCTCTAGCGGGACGCCCTAGCACAGATACGCAGTATTTT.

This clone was recorded once. The chain couples TRBV27 to TRBJ1-6; weak D call: TRBD1 (6 bases). Trimming shortened V by 6 bases and J by 7 bases, and 13 bases separated the two germline ends. Looked up from germline, CDR1 is MNHEY and CDR2 is SMNVEV (reference sequence). The CDR3 runs to 14 residues. This chain's CDR3 is CASRQGIPNSPLHF. The CDR3 DNA follows: TGTGCCAGCAGACAGGGAATTCCCAATTCACCCCTCCACTTT.

CDR3 bases: TGTGCCAGCAGCCCTAAGGACAGGTCGGCTTTCTTT. Translating it yields CASSPKDRSAFF. This rearrangement joins TRBV11-2 to TRBJ1-1; 7 nucleotides agree with TRBD1. This CDR3 region has 12 residues. Per germline, CDR1 SGHAT and CDR2 FQNNGV. Losses at the gene ends were 5 bases for V and 11 bases for J; bases not matched to a gene: 8.

This clone has more than one count but fewer than ten. V and J are TRBV14 and TRBJ1-5; D call uncertain. CDR3 length equals 13 residues. Trimming took off 0 bases at V and 4 bases at J, with 4 bases between the two ends. CDR1 is SGHDN and CDR2 is FVKESK in the germline V gene. This CDR3 is CASSQDRNQPQHF. The CDR3, as DNA: TGTGCCAGCAGCCAAGACAGAAATCAGCCCCAGCATTTT.

The chain employs TRBV5-1 and TRBJ2-5; D ambiguous. CDR1 is SGHRS, CDR2 YFSETQ, per germline. V was cut by 5 bases and J by 1 base, with 12 bases left in between. CDR3 length: 14 residues. The CDR3 spells CASSMGDIQETQYF. The DNA for the CDR3 is TGCGCCAGCAGTATGGGTGACATCCAAGAGACCCAGTACTTC.

The CDR3 nucleotides read TGCGCCAGCAGCCATGCGGACCAAGAGACCCAGTACTTC. Translation: CASSHADQETQYF. The chain joins TRBV4-3 to TRBJ2-5; no definite D call. The V end was cut by 3 bases, the J end by 0 bases, with 5 bases between. CDR1 and CDR2 (germline): LGHNA, YSLEER. The CDR3 contains 13 residues.

J is TRBJ2-5 and V is TRBV15; no clear D. Germline CDR1 is LNHNV and CDR2 is YYDKDF (reference sequence). The CDR3 sequence is 17 residues long. The germline V and J ends were trimmed by 0 bases and 5 bases, with 19 bases remaining between them. The CDR3 protein is CATSRDSASAVRETQYF. Here the CDR3 DNA reads TGTGCCACCAGCAGAGATTCCGCCTCGGCGGTCCGGGAGACCCAGTACTTC.

The chain combines TRBV4-3 with TRBJ2-7; no firm D call. Germline-derived CDR1 and CDR2 are LGHNA and YSLEER. The CDR3 loop spans 15 amino acids. V was cut by 0 bases and J by 3 bases, with 12 bases left in between. CDR3 sequence (DNA): TGCGCCAGCAGCCAAGATTTCGGGTTTATCTACGAGCAGTACTTC. It translates to CASSQDFGFIYEQYF.

This clone was counted once. The J gene is TRBJ1-1, the V gene TRBV15, with 12 nucleotides matching TRBD1. Per germline, CDR1 LNHNV and CDR2 YYDKDF (reference sequence). V was pared by 0 bases and J by 1 base, with 6 bases of the junction left unmatched. The CDR3 extends over 18 amino acids. The CDR3 bases are TGTGCCACCAGCAGAGATCTCGGGACAGGGGGCTCGAACACTGAAGCTTTCTTT. It translates to CATSRDLGTGGSNTEAFF.

About this clone: This sample includes further DNA sequences coding for the same CDR3. This rearrangement joins TRBV28 to TRBJ1-2; tentative D call: TRBD1 (6 bases). The CDR3 contains 13 residues. Between the trimmed V and J ends, which lost 3 bases and 2 bases, there was a span of 7 bases. From germline, CDR1 is MDHEN and CDR2 SYDVKM. The CDR3 DNA sequence: TGTGCCAGCAGTTTGGGGGCCAACTATGGCTACACCTTC. Residues: CASSLGANYGYTF.

The chain employs TRBV6-5 and TRBJ1-2, with 9 bases that match TRBD1. Germline lookup yields CDR1 MNHEY and CDR2 SVGAGI. Losses at the gene ends were 5 bases for V and 6 bases for J; bases not matched to a gene: 10. The CDR3 has 15 amino acids. CDR3 in DNA: TGTGCCAGCAGTATTCCGGGACAGGGAAGGAATGGCTACACCTTC. The encoded protein is CASSIPGQGRNGYTF.

The chain recombines TRBV5-1 with TRBJ2-1, with 9 bases aligning to TRBD1. The ends lost 0 bases at V and 9 bases at J; junction bases unmatched: 7. CDR1 and CDR2 from the germline V gene are SGHRS and YFSETQ. This CDR3 is 15 amino acids long. This chain's CDR3 is CASSLGTGVMPEQFF. In nucleotides, the CDR3 is TGCGCCAGCAGCTTGGGGACAGGGGTAATGCCTGAGCAGTTCTTC.

The chain joins TRBV9 to TRBJ2-5, with TRBD2 matching over 10 bases. This CDR3 spans 16 amino acids. The J segment lost 5 bases and the V segment lost 0 bases, leaving 7 bases of the junction unmatched. From germline, CDR1 is SGDLS and CDR2 YYNGEE. CDR3 nucleotide sequence: TGTGCCAGCAGCGTAGAGGAGCGGGGGGGCCTGGAGACCCAGTACTTC. Amino acid sequence: CASSVEERGGLETQYF.

The V call is TRBV6-1, the J call TRBJ1-1; a weak D match, TRBD1 (6 bases). The CDR3 is 16 residues long. Trimming took off 4 bases at V and 4 bases at J, with 19 bases between the two ends. From germline, CDR1 is MNHNS and CDR2 SASEGT. CDR3 loop: CASSARTARTGTEAFF. The DNA of the CDR3 is TGTGCCAGCAGTGCGAGGACAGCCCGTACGGGCACTGAAGCTTTCTTT.

The CDR3 sequence is CASSVRFF. The CDR3 DNA sequence: TGTGCCAGCAGCGTGCGTTTCTTC. The V and J genes are TRBV9 and TRBJ2-1; no reliable D call. The CDR3 contains 8 residues. V was clipped by 2 bases and J by 16 bases, with 4 bases between them. Germline V lookup: CDR1 SGDLS, CDR2 YYNGEE. Complete variable domain (other parts from reference TRBV9 and TRBJ2-1): DSGVTQTPKHLITATGQRVTLRCSPRSGDLSVYWYQQSLDQGLQFLIQYYNGEERAKGNILERFSAQQFPDLHSELNLSSLELGDSALYFCASSVRFFGPGTRLTVL.

The rearrangement uses TRBV4-2 and TRBJ2-7; TRBD1 might be the D (6 bases). The germline V and J ends were trimmed by 0 bases and 5 bases, with 20 bases remaining between them. CDR3 length equals 17 residues. The germline V gene encodes CDR1 LGHNA and CDR2 YNFKEQ. CDR3 region: CASSQDFIGQGRHEQYF. CDR3 bases: TGTGCCAGCAGCCAAGATTTCATAGGGCAGGGGAGACACGAGCAGTACTTC.